These 22 T cell receptor beta chains were all obtained from the same sample, sequenced in a study of Graves' ophthalmopathy and Graves' hyperthyroidism. Using RNA transcripts, the TCR beta CDR3 regions were amplified. The first-round RT-PCR employed HTBI primers together with the Qiagen OneStep RT-PCR kit. A multiplex PCR was then performed as the second round. TCRdb independently ran MiXCR on the multiplex PCR reads; one entry per CDR3 protein. The sample lists 300,000 to 450,000 distinct CDR3 sequences, roughly a sixth occurring once. The material sequenced was peripheral blood. These receptors came from an adult woman with stable Graves' hyperthyroidism.

Many counts were recorded for this clonotype. The chain employs TRBV20-1 and TRBJ2-2; TRBD2 matches 7 bases. This CDR3 contains 13 residues. Trimming at V came to 4 bases and at J to 7 bases, leaving 6 bases not matched to a gene. Germline CDR1 is DFQATT and CDR2 is SNEGSKA (reference sequence). CDR3 protein: CSATRELVGELFF. CDR3 nucleotides: TGCAGTGCTACGCGGGAGTTGGTCGGGGAGCTGTTTTTT.

Many counts were recorded for this clonotype. This chain uses TRBV27 with TRBJ2-4; no firm D call. V lost 2 bases and J 10 bases, leaving 9 bases between the germline ends. This CDR3 contains 12 residues. Germline CDR1 MNHEY, CDR2 SMNVEV (reference sequence). Here the CDR3 reads CASSLNGRIQYF. CDR3 sequence (DNA): TGTGCCAGCAGTTTAAACGGGCGTATTCAGTACTTC.

This clonotype has a count of ten or more. This rearrangement joins TRBV12-5 to TRBJ2-2; TRBD1 matches at 11 bases. Losses at the gene ends were 3 bases for V and 4 bases for J; bases not matched to a gene: 7. Germline CDR1 and CDR2: LGHNT and FRNRAP. There are 17 residues in the CDR3. The CDR3 DNA sequence: TGTGCTAGTGGTTTCTCCCCCGGGACAGGGGGCACCGGGGAGCTGTTTTTT. It translates to CASGFSPGTGGTGELFF.

On this clonotype: The junction and the germline gene differ at one end; a read error may be behind it. The chain carries TRBV6-5 and TRBJ2-7; 7 positions match TRBD2. This CDR3 comprises 13 residues. Germline V gives CDR1 MNHEY, CDR2 SVGAGI. CDR3 amino acids: CASSNSGLDEQYF. CDR3 nucleotide sequence: TGTGCCAGCAGTAACTCAGGACTAGACGAGCAGTACTTC.

This clonotype has a count of ten or more. The genes are TRBV2 and TRBJ2-7; D is possibly TRBD1 (6 bases). Between the trimmed V and J ends, which lost 7 bases and 0 bases, there was a span of 19 bases. The CDR3 runs 16 residues. CDR1 is SNHLY and CDR2 is FYNNEI in the germline V gene. The DNA for the CDR3 is TGTGCCAGCAAGGGACCTGGGCAGGGGTACTCCTACGAGCAGTACTTC. Protein product: CASKGPGQGYSYEQYF.

This clonotype was recorded at least ten times. The V gene is TRBV20-1, the J gene TRBJ1-2; D unresolved. V dropped 3 bases and J dropped 8 bases, with 13 bases sitting between them. CDR1 DFQATT and CDR2 SNEGSKA come from the germline V gene (reference sequence). This CDR3 has 12 residues. CDR3: CSARPGARGYTF. The DNA for the CDR3 is TGCAGTGCTAGGCCGGGCGCGCGGGGCTACACCTTC.

This clonotype was picked up many times. The chain is built from TRBV7-8 and TRBJ2-7; 9 bases line up with TRBD1. The germline CDR1 and CDR2 sequences are SGHVS and FQNEAQ. The CDR3 covers 18 residues. The ends lost 5 bases at V and 5 bases at J; junction bases unmatched: 19. CDR3 amino acids: CASSMRGPGQGLRHEQYF. The CDR3 region has the DNA TGTGCCAGCAGCATGCGGGGGCCGGGACAGGGCCTTCGACACGAGCAGTACTTC.

To note about this clonotype: With a much larger clone just one base away, this may be a read error. The chain couples TRBV10-3 to TRBJ1-5; TRBD1 matches at 8 bases. Germline CDR1 reads ENHRY; CDR2 reads SYGVKD. The CDR3 is made up of 15 amino acids. For the CDR3, the DNA is TGTGCCATCAGTGAGACTGGACAGGGAGGCCAGCCCCTGCATTTT. Translation gives CAISETGQGGQPLHF.

This clonotype was counted at least ten times. The chain links TRBV30 to TRBJ2-5, with D maybe TRBD1 (6 bases). V was shortened by 4 bases and J by 1 base, with 10 bases between the two germline ends. This CDR3 spans 13 amino acids. Germline V gene sequence: CDR1 GTSNPN, CDR2 SVGIG (reference sequence). The CDR3 here is CAWNGQSQETQYF. The CDR3 nucleotides are TGTGCCTGGAATGGACAGTCCCAAGAGACCCAGTACTTC.

There are a few counts of this clonotype. This sequence joins TRBV9 and TRBJ1-1; 12 positions match TRBD1. Germline V gene lookup returns CDR1 SGDLS and CDR2 YYNGEE. Trimming took 3 bases from V and 5 from J; bases not matched to a gene: 17. The CDR3 is 19 amino acids. In DNA form, the CDR3 reads TGTGCCAGCAGCGAAAACCTTGGGGGACAGGGGGCTGGCGGGACTGAAGCTTTCTTT. This gives the protein CASSENLGGQGAGGTEAFF.

This clonotype was seen at least ten times. The chain is built from TRBV15 and TRBJ1-1; D is unclear. The CDR3 runs 11 residues. Germline V CDR1 and CDR2: LNHNV, YYDKDF (reference sequence). Trimming left V 4 bases short and J 7 bases short, with 7 bases between. The CDR3 bases are TGTGCCACCAGCAATTTGGTTGAAGCTTTCTTT. Translation gives CATSNLVEAFF. Filled out from reference TRBV15 and TRBJ1-1, the complete variable domain reads DAMVIQNPRYQVTQFGKPVTLSCSQTLNHNVMYWYQQKSSQAPKLLFHYYDKDFNNEADTPDNFQSRRPNTSFCFLDIRSPGLGDTAMYLCATSNLVEAFFGQGTRLTVV.

Ten or more counts support this clonotype. V usage is TRBV20-1 and J usage is TRBJ2-7; tentatively, D is TRBD1 (6 bases). The CDR3 has 10 amino acids. Germline V lookup: CDR1 DFQATT, CDR2 SNEGSKA (reference sequence). V gave up 5 bases and J gave up 10 bases, with 12 bases separating them. The CDR3 here is CSAASDRQYF. CDR3 in DNA: TGCAGTGCTGCTTCGGACAGACAGTACTTC.

The genes are TRBV28 and TRBJ1-1; D perhaps matches TRBD1 (5 bases). The CDR3 is 16 amino acids. The V end lost 3 bases, the J end lost 0 bases, and 14 bases lay between the germline ends. Germline values: CDR1 MDHEN, CDR2 SYDVKM. The chain's CDR3 is CASSLGRVGLNTEAFF. The DNA of the CDR3 is TGTGCCAGCAGTTTGGGGCGGGTGGGTTTGAACACTGAAGCTTTCTTT. Full variable domain (outside the CDR3, taken from reference TRBV28 and TRBJ1-1): DVKVTQSSRYLVKRTGEKVFLECVQDMDHENMFWYRQDPGLGLRLIYFSYDVKMKEKGDIPEGYSVSREKKERFSLILESASTNQTSMYLCASSLGRVGLNTEAFFGQGTRLTVV.

Many counts were recorded for this clonotype. The J gene is TRBJ1-5, the V gene TRBV6-1, with TRBD1 as a possible D gene (5 bases). This CDR3 is built from 17 residues. V gave up 6 bases and J gave up 2 bases, with 20 bases separating them. Germline CDR1 MNHNS, CDR2 SASEGT. This CDR3 is CASRDKGRGDRNQPQHF. Here the CDR3 DNA reads TGTGCCAGCAGGGATAAGGGGAGGGGTGATCGCAATCAGCCCCAGCATTTT.

In its sample, this clonotype was seen many times. One junction end does not reproduce the germline sequence, and a read error may be involved. The chain uses TRBV6-1 and TRBJ2-7, with 7 nucleotides matching TRBD1. Germline lookup yields CDR1 MNHNS and CDR2 SASEGT. The CDR3 extends over 15 amino acids. CDR3 loop: CASSQAPGQRVKQYF. The DNA of the CDR3 is TGTGCCAGCAGTCAAGCCCCGGGACAGCGCGTTAAGCAGTACTTC.

This clonotype was counted between two and nine times. A clone one base away is much larger, so this may be a read error. The rearrangement uses TRBV10-3 and TRBJ2-4; 10 bases are shared with TRBD1. Germline CDR1 ENHRY, CDR2 SYGVKD. CDR3 length: 15 residues. The DNA for the CDR3 is TGTGCCATCAGTGTGACAGGGGGCGGAGGGAACATTAAGTACTTC. Protein: CAISVTGGGGNIKYF.

Concerning this clonotype itself: Given a much more abundant clone one base away, this may be a read error. The rearrangement uses TRBV30 and TRBJ2-7, with TRBD1 identical over 9 bases. Trimming took 7 bases from V and 4 from J; bases not matched to a gene: 8. The germline V gene has CDR1 GTSNPN and CDR2 SVGIG (reference sequence). CDR3 length: 13 residues. CDR3 sequence reads: CASTGQGSYEQYF. DNA for the CDR3: TGTGCCTCCACGGGACAGGGCAGTTACGAGCAGTACTTC. Drawing the rest from reference TRBV30 and TRBJ2-7, the complete variable domain is SQTIHQWPATLVQPVGSPLSLECTVEGTSNPNLYWYRQAAGRGLQLLFYSVGIGQISSEVPQNLSASRPQDRQFILSSKKLLLSDSGFYLCASTGQGSYEQYFGPGTRLTVT.

V gene TRBV6-2 or TRBV6-3 combines with J gene TRBJ1-2, with D unclear. The V end was cut by 8 bases, the J end by 8 bases, with 18 bases between. This CDR3 is built from 13 residues. Germline CDR1 and CDR2: MNHEY and SVGEGT. CDR3 nucleotides: TGTGCCAGCCCCGAGACCGGGGTAGGGGGCTACACCTTC. Amino acid sequence: CASPETGVGGYTF.

This clonotype occurred many times. The chain couples TRBV29-1 to TRBJ1-1; no definite D call. CDR3 length: 12 residues. Germline V gives CDR1 SQVTM, CDR2 ANQGSEA. V was clipped by 1 base and J by 8 bases, with 11 bases between them. The CDR3 loop is CSVEGHLREAFF. The CDR3 region has the DNA TGCAGCGTTGAAGGCCACCTGAGGGAAGCTTTCTTT.

This clonotype was seen repeatedly, ten times or more. The chain carries TRBV29-1 and TRBJ1-1; D is uncertain. The V end was cut by 6 bases, the J end by 5 bases, with 16 bases between. The CDR3 sequence is 13 residues long. The germline CDR1 and CDR2 sequences are SQVTM and ANQGSEA. The CDR3 loop reads CSVAKARGTEAFF. The CDR3 nucleotides read TGCAGCGTAGCAAAGGCTCGAGGAACTGAAGCTTTCTTT.

This chain joins TRBV4-1 and TRBJ2-7, with D perhaps assigned TRBD1 or TRBD2 (6 bases each). V lost 3 bases and J 5 bases, leaving 11 bases between the germline ends. Germline V gives CDR1 MGHRA, CDR2 YSYEKL. The CDR3 is 13 residues long. The CDR3 DNA sequence: TGCGCCAGCAGCCAGGAGGGGGTTGACGAGCAGTACTTC. Amino acid sequence: CASSQEGVDEQYF.

Comment on this clonotype: At one end the junction does not follow the germline gene, possibly because of a read error. This sequence joins TRBV18 and TRBJ2-4; D gene unclear. Germline V gives CDR1 KGHSH, CDR2 LQKENI. The CDR3 has 14 residues. The chain's CDR3 is CTSSPVGFQDIQYF. The DNA of the CDR3 is TGTACCAGCTCACCAGTAGGTTTCCAAGACATTCAGTACTTC.